This TCR beta chain stems from a study of OX40 agonist ivuxolimab in advanced cancers. The CDR3 is made up of 14 amino acids. The V and J ends lost 6 bases and 5 bases respectively, with 17 bases between them. CDR1 and CDR2 (germline): WNHNN, SYGVQD (reference sequence). Method: immunoSEQ multiplex PCR; TCRdb's copy keeps in-frame clones and lacks some. The sample yields around 68,000 clones, around nine tenths seen once. The V gene is TRBV10-1, the J gene TRBJ2-7, with D possibly being TRBD2 (6 bases). This receptor was obtained from an adult with an advanced solid tumor such as melanoma, head and neck, liver or kidney cancer. The sample consisted of CD4+ or CD8+ T cells sorted from blood, taken in a trial of the OX40 agonist ivuxolimab. CDR3 sequence (DNA): TGCGCCAGCAGCCTTGGGGGGAAGTCGGACGAGCAGTACTTC. It yields the protein CASSLGGKSDEQYF.